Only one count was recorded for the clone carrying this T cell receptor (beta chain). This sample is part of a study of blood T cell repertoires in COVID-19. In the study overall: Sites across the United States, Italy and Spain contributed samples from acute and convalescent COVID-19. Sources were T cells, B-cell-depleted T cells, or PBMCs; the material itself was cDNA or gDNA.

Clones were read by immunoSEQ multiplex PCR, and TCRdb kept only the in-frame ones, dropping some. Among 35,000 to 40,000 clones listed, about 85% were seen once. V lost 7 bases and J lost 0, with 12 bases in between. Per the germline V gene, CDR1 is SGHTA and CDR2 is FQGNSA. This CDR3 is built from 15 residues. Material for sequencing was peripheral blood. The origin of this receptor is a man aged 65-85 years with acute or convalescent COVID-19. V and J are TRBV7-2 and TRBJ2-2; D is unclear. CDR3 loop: CASNPRGPNTGELFF. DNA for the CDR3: TGTGCCAGCAACCCCCGTGGGCCGAACACCGGGGAGCTGTTTTTT.